Listed below are T cell receptor beta chains from one sample, sequenced in a study of Graves' ophthalmopathy and Graves' hyperthyroidism. Using its own MiXCR run on the multiplex PCR reads, TCRdb lists one record per CDR3 protein. Among 220,000 or so distinct CDR3 sequences listed, under 25% were seen once. The sample comprised peripheral blood. The receptors stem from a woman between 45 and 60 years old with Graves' ophthalmopathy. Each CDR3 is given with its conserved first and last residue. Only part of the rows carry a size: once, few, many, or a class if the clone is expanded.

v_call	j_call	clone_size	cdr3_aa
TRBV9	TRBJ2-7	NA	CASSSATVPYEQYF
TRBV10-3	TRBJ2-7	many	CATGQEPYEQYF
TRBV9	TRBJ1-2	many	CASSPTSLTATSYGYTF
TRBV5-5	TRBJ1-5	NA	CASSFQVGGRNEPQHF
TRBV18	TRBJ2-7	few	CASSPRGGDRSYEQYF
TRBV28	TRBJ1-2	NA	CASSMTVNGYTF
TRBV2	TRBJ1-3	once	CASNDGFSGNTIYF
TRBV12-5	TRBJ2-7	many	CASGLVVGTGESYEQYF
TRBV27	TRBJ1-1	many	CASSFGGSAEAFF
TRBV28	TRBJ2-5	many	CASSSTGLGETQYF
TRBV6-1	TRBJ1-5	many	CASSERGTNQPQHF
TRBV20-1	TRBJ1-1	many	CSAGGQGMGTEAFF
TRBV24-1	TRBJ2-7	NA	CATSDPGQGTTAGYEQYF
TRBV4-2	TRBJ2-7	many	CASSQQLTSYEQYF
TRBV2	TRBJ2-5	NA	CASSERDPGTQYF
TRBV5-1	TRBJ1-6	many	CASSTNKAGQGAPGGSSPLHF
TRBV19	TRBJ1-2	many	CASSIDEYGYTF
TRBV10-3	TRBJ1-5	many	CAISEFGGDQPQHF
TRBV6-5	TRBJ2-7	many	CASSYSAKPYEQYF
TRBV10-3	TRBJ2-7	many	CAISGTATLSYEQYF
TRBV11-1	TRBJ1-1	many	CASSSINVPGGTEAFF
TRBV5-1	TRBJ2-1	few	CASFDLAGGLHNEQFF
TRBV29-1	TRBJ1-5	many	CSVRDGGSNQPQHF